This T cell receptor beta chain was recorded in a study of OX40 agonist ivuxolimab in advanced cancers. A remark on this clone: What it binds is unknown.

Drawing of blood for sampling happened at baseline, at cycle 4 day 1, and at cycle 7 day 1. Assay: immunoSEQ multiplex PCR; the TCRdb copy retains only in-frame clones and omits some. The table records about 15,000 clones, about 88% of them present only once. Germline-derived CDR1 and CDR2 are SQVTM and ANQGSEA. This CDR3 has 12 amino acids. The V and J ends lost 2 bases and 7 bases respectively, with 11 bases between them. General study findings and limits: At 0.1 to 3.0 mg/kg and by week 6, clonal expansion occurred in CD4+ and CD8+ blood T cells.

The sequenced sample was CD4+ or CD8+ T cells sorted from blood, obtained in a trial of the OX40 agonist ivuxolimab. This receptor was obtained from an adult with an advanced solid tumor such as melanoma, head and neck, liver or kidney cancer. The rearrangement uses TRBV29-1 and TRBJ1-2; a weak D match, TRBD1 (6 bases). The chain's CDR3 is CSVESGGGGYTF. The CDR3 DNA follows: TGCAGCGTTGAATCGGGGGGCGGTGGCTACACCTTC. The whole variable domain, remainder taken from reference TRBV29-1 and TRBJ1-2, is SAVISQKPSRDICQRGTSLTIQCQVDSQVTMMFWYRQQPGQSLTLIATANQGSEATYESGFVIDKFPISRPNLTFSTLTVSNMSPEDSSIYLCSVESGGGGYTFGSGTRLTVV.